This T cell receptor beta chain was captured in a study of shared clonotypes between healthy human individuals. Study details: Each donor had three CD4 naive, three CD4 memory, two CD8 naive and one CD8 memory plate. Study-level findings and limits: Clonotype sharing among donors was expected to depend on sequencing depth. Larger estimated richness was generally recorded for naive subsets relative to memory subsets.

The data were produced by immunoSEQ multiplex PCR, yet TCRdb's version contains in-frame clones alone and is incomplete. The table includes 400,000 to 600,000 clones, 95% to 97% detected once. This CDR3 region has 14 residues. Trimming left V 0 bases short and J 3 bases short, with 9 bases between. Per the germline V gene, CDR1 is SGHRS and CDR2 is YFSETQ. Concerning this clone: Its cognate antigen is unknown. Other DNA sequences of this sample code for an identical CDR3.

The study separated CD4+ cells into CD45RA+ naive and CD45RA-negative memory subsets. Specimen: naive CD4+ T cells sorted from blood. Noted subset: CD45RA+ positively selected. This clonotype was obtained from a young woman in good health. The chain joins TRBV5-1 to TRBJ1-2; D uncertain. The CDR3 sequence: CASSLVPGDYGYTF. CDR3 DNA: TGCGCCAGCAGCTTGGTGCCGGGAGACTATGGCTACACCTTC.